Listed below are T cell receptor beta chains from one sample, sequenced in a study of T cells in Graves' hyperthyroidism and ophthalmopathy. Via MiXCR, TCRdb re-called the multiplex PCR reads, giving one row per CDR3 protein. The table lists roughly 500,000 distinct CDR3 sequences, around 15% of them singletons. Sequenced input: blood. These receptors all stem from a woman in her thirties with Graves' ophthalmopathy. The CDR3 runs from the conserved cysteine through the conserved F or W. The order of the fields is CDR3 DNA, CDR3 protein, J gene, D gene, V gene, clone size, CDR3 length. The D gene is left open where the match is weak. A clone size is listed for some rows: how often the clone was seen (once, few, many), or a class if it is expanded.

TGCGGGCAGCGTAGCGGCAATGAGCAGTTCTTC | CGQRSGNEQFF | TRBJ2-1 | - | TRBV29-1 | many | 11
TGTGCCAGCAGCTTGGTCGTGGCTCAAGCAGATACGCAGTATTTT | CASSLVVAQADTQYF | TRBJ2-3 | - | TRBV5-6 | few | 15
TGTGCCAGCAGCGTAGAGGCGGGAGGTCAGTACTTC | CASSVEAGGQYF | TRBJ2-5 | TRBD2 | TRBV9 | few | 12
TGTGCCAGCCTCGGGCAGATTTACACCGGGGAGCTGTTTTTT | CASLGQIYTGELFF | TRBJ2-2 | - | TRBV28 | few | 14
TGCAGTGCTAGAAGCGCGGGAACGGGCGAGCAGTACTTC | CSARSAGTGEQYF | TRBJ2-7 | - | TRBV20-1 | many | 13
TGTGCCATCAGGGAGGACATGGACGATCTGTACGAGCAGTACTTC | CAIREDMDDLYEQYF | TRBJ2-7 | - | TRBV10-3 | many | 15
TGTGCCAGCAGTCAGCCTCGACTAGCGTACACCGGGGAGCTGTTTTTT | CASSQPRLAYTGELFF | TRBJ2-2 | TRBD2 | TRBV28 | many | 16
TGTGCCAGCAGTACTGGACAGGGGGAGGACACTGAAGCTTTCTTT | CASSTGQGEDTEAFF | TRBJ1-1 | TRBD1 | TRBV6-4 | - | 15
TGTGCCAGCAACAAACATGGACAACAAGGGTACTTC | CASNKHGQQGYF | TRBJ2-4 | - | TRBV28 | - | 12
TGTGCCAGCAGCTTAGTTAGCCTAGCGGGGCCCGAATACTACGAGCAGTACTTC | CASSLVSLAGPEYYEQYF | TRBJ2-7 | TRBD2 | TRBV7-2 | - | 18
TGTGCCTGGAGTGTAACTGGGCTGGAGGAAAAACTGTTTTTT | CAWSVTGLEEKLFF | TRBJ1-4 | - | TRBV30 | many | 14
TGTGCCAGCAGCTCCCTTTTAGCGGGAGATCTAGAGACCCAGTACTTC | CASSSLLAGDLETQYF | TRBJ2-5 | TRBD2 | TRBV7-2 | - | 16
TGTGCCTGGAGTGCACCTAGGGGGGGGCTCTCTGGAAACACCATATATTTT | CAWSAPRGGLSGNTIYF | TRBJ1-3 | - | TRBV30 | many | 17
TGTGCCAGCAGCCAAACCTATGAGCAGTTCTTC | CASSQTYEQFF | TRBJ2-1 | - | TRBV6-2/TRBV6-3 | - | 11
TGTGCCAGCAGCTTAGGGGGCGGAAACACCATATATTTT | CASSLGGGNTIYF | TRBJ1-3 | - | TRBV7-9 | - | 13
TGTGCCAGCAGCCAAGCCCCCGGGGATGAGCAGTTCTTC | CASSQAPGDEQFF | TRBJ2-1 | - | TRBV4-2 | - | 13
TGTGCCAGCAGTACCCGACTTGACTTCACAGATACGCAGTATTTT | CASSTRLDFTDTQYF | TRBJ2-3 | - | TRBV12-3/TRBV12-4 | many | 15
TGTGCCAGCAGCTTATATGCGGCACACTCCTACGAGCAGTACTTC | CASSLYAAHSYEQYF | TRBJ2-7 | - | TRBV7-2 | few | 15
TGTGCCAGCAGCTTAGTGACAGGGGACACTGAAGCTTTCTTT | CASSLVTGDTEAFF | TRBJ1-1 | TRBD1 | TRBV7-8 | many | 14
TGCGCCAGCAGTGCCCTAGGGGGGCCCTACAATGAGCAGTTCTTC | CASSALGGPYNEQFF | TRBJ2-1 | - | TRBV10-2 | - | 15
TGTGCCAGCAGTTCAAGGACAGGACAACAAGAGACCCAGTACTTC | CASSSRTGQQETQYF | TRBJ2-5 | TRBD1 | TRBV12-3/TRBV12-4 | many | 15
TGTGCCAGCAGCTTTGGGACAGGCGGAGCCGAGCAGTACTTC | CASSFGTGGAEQYF | TRBJ2-7 | TRBD1 | TRBV5-8 | many | 14
TGTGCCAGCAGTTCCCCGGGAAGCCCCTACAATGAGCAGTTCTTC | CASSSPGSPYNEQFF | TRBJ2-1 | - | TRBV6-5 | - | 15
TGCAGTGCTAGAAATGGAGGGGGGGTCTCAGAGCAGTACTTC | CSARNGGGVSEQYF | TRBJ2-7 | - | TRBV20-1 | many | 14
TGTGCCAGCAGGCCCACAGGGGTAGAGACCCAGTACTTC | CASRPTGVETQYF | TRBJ2-5 | TRBD1 | TRBV12-3/TRBV12-4 | many | 13
TGTGCCAGCAGCCCCCTTTTGGCGGCCAACTATGGCTACACCTTC | CASSPLLAANYGYTF | TRBJ1-2 | - | TRBV3-1 | many | 15
TGTGCCATCGGTATAGGACAGGGGAACTATGGCTACACCTTC | CAIGIGQGNYGYTF | TRBJ1-2 | TRBD1 | TRBV28 | few | 14
TGTGCCAGCAGTTTGGGGCTCGGCCGTCCCTACAATGAGCAGTTCTTC | CASSLGLGRPYNEQFF | TRBJ2-1 | - | TRBV28 | many | 16
TGTGCCAGCAGCGATGGACAGGGAGGAGGAAACACCATATATTTT | CASSDGQGGGNTIYF | TRBJ1-3 | TRBD1 | TRBV5-4 | - | 15
TGTGCCAGCAGTTACCGGGCAGATGGCTACACCTTC | CASSYRADGYTF | TRBJ1-2 | - | TRBV6-5 | - | 12
TGTGCCAGCAGCCAAGATAGCAGTAATGAAAAACTGTTTTTT | CASSQDSSNEKLFF | TRBJ1-4 | - | TRBV3-1 | many | 14
TGCGCCAGCAGCCAAGATCTAAGGCAGGGTGGACAGCCCCAGCATTTT | CASSQDLRQGGQPQHF | TRBJ1-5 | - | TRBV4-3 | - | 16
TGCAGTGCTACCCCCACTACCAGCTCCTACAATGAGCAGTTCTTC | CSATPTTSSYNEQFF | TRBJ2-1 | - | TRBV20-1 | many | 15
TGTGCCAGCAGCTTTTCTAGCGGGAGAGACGTATATGAGCAGTTCTTC | CASSFSSGRDVYEQFF | TRBJ2-1 | TRBD2 | TRBV7-9 | - | 16
TGTGCCAGCAGTTTGGGGACAGGGTCCCACGAGCAGTACTTC | CASSLGTGSHEQYF | TRBJ2-7 | TRBD1 | TRBV27 | - | 14
TGTGCCAGCAGTGAACCGGGGACAGCTGAATACGAGCAGTACTTC | CASSEPGTAEYEQYF | TRBJ2-7 | TRBD1 | TRBV25-1 | - | 15
TGTGCCTGGTTGAGAACAGGACCCAATGAAAAACTGTTTTTT | CAWLRTGPNEKLFF | TRBJ1-4 | - | TRBV30 | many | 14
TGTGCCAGCAGCCAAGATTGGGCAGCGCGAAACACCATATATTTT | CASSQDWAARNTIYF | TRBJ1-3 | - | TRBV14 | - | 15
TGCAGTGCTAGAGATCTCCCCTTAAGCGGGGGCTACGAGCAGTACTTC | CSARDLPLSGGYEQYF | TRBJ2-7 | TRBD2 | TRBV20-1 | - | 16
TGTGCCAGCAGCCCCACTAGCGGGAGGGCCGGCTACAATGAGCAGTTCTTC | CASSPTSGRAGYNEQFF | TRBJ2-1 | TRBD2 | TRBV7-9 | many | 17
TGTGCCAGCAGGCTGGTTTTCCCAGATACGCAGTATTTT | CASRLVFPDTQYF | TRBJ2-3 | - | TRBV12-3/TRBV12-4 | many | 13
TGTGCCAGCAGTGAGGTAGTAGGGTTCAGGCCTAACGGTGAAGCTTTCTTT | CASSEVVGFRPNGEAFF | TRBJ1-1 | - | TRBV2 | many | 17
TGCAGTGCTAGAGTTTCAGGTTCGTACGAGCAGTACTTC | CSARVSGSYEQYF | TRBJ2-7 | - | TRBV20-1 | many | 13
TGTGCCAGCGGGATAACCTACGAGCAGTACTTC | CASGITYEQYF | TRBJ2-7 | - | TRBV28 | many | 11
TGTGCCAGCAGCCTAGGAGGGACTCATTTAGCCAAAAACATTCAGTACTTC | CASSLGGTHLAKNIQYF | TRBJ2-4 | - | TRBV14 | few | 17
TGTGCCAGCACCTCTGATCTCAGCAACTATGGCTACACCTTC | CASTSDLSNYGYTF | TRBJ1-2 | - | TRBV7-9 | - | 14
TGTGCCAGCAGCTCCGGAGCGGGAGAAAACGGGGAGCTGTTTTTT | CASSSGAGENGELFF | TRBJ2-2 | TRBD2 | TRBV5-4 | few | 15